What follows describes a single T cell receptor beta chain. The target antigen is unknown. The table came from immunoSEQ multiplex PCR; TCRdb's copy has only in-frame clones and leaves some out. This sample has 2 million to 3 million clones, with approximately 90% found just once. Into CD45RA+ naive and CD45RA-negative memory subsets, the CD4+ cells were split. This sample was taken from a study of shared clonotypes between healthy human individuals. Study information: Used for every donor were three CD4 naive, three CD4 memory, two CD8 naive and one CD8 memory plate.

Whole-study findings and limits: A small donor pool kept down the genetic and exposure-history diversity that was represented. Naive subsets typically showed greater estimated richness than memory subsets.

The sequenced material came from naive CD4+ T cells sorted from blood. The sample's subset: CD45RA+ positively selected. This TCR was sampled from a man aged 18 to 30 in good health.

The CDR3 DNA is TGTGCCAGCAGTGAGAGTCCCCGGGACCTCGGCGAAAAACTGTTTTTT. It yields the protein CASSESPRDLGEKLFF. This chain joins TRBV2 and TRBJ1-4; D might be TRBD1 (5 bases). Germline CDR1 is SNHLY and CDR2 is FYNNEI. Trimming took 3 bases from V and 8 from J, leaving 19 bases between them. The CDR3 loop spans 16 amino acids.